Below are 12 T cell receptor beta chains sequenced from a single sample in a study of vaccination and CD4 T cells after COVID-19. Treatment: roughly 10-day PBMC culture with coronavirus spike peptide pools or control peptides (ViraFEST assay). These receptors lack a known antigen. The Oncomine TCR Beta short-read assay was applied to DNA of cultured CD4+ T cells. Using its own MiXCR run on the PCR reads, TCRdb lists one record per CDR3 protein. The sample lists more than 15,000 distinct CDR3 sequences; around 46% were seen once. Specimen: CD4+ T cells from blood, cultured in vitro, collected before SARS-CoV-2 vaccination. Receptors were obtained from a human donor who had recovered from COVID-19.

The table lists this clonotype with a few counts. The chain couples TRBV7-6 to TRBJ2-7; D gene unclear. Trimming took 5 bases from V and 1 from J, leaving 12 bases between them. This CDR3 spans 14 amino acids. Per germline, CDR1 SGHVS and CDR2 FNYEAQ. Here the CDR3 reads CASSLTTQSYEQYF. CDR3 sequence (DNA): TGTGCCAGCAGCCTAACGACCCAGTCCTACGAGCAGTACTTC.

This rearrangement joins TRBV6-1 to TRBJ2-1; a possible D gene is TRBD2 (6 bases). Germline V gene lookup returns CDR1 MNHNS and CDR2 SASEGT. The CDR3 has 15 residues. The V end lost 6 bases, the J end lost 1 base, and 13 bases lay between the germline ends. For the CDR3, the DNA is TGTGCCAGCAGAAGGAACGGGGGTTCCTACAATGAGCAGTTCTTC. Translated: CASRRNGGSYNEQFF.

The chain links TRBV12-3 or TRBV12-4 to TRBJ2-5, with 8 bases aligning to TRBD1. The trim removed 0 bases at V and 0 bases at J, leaving 0 bases unmatched. The CDR3 totals 15 residues. Here the CDR3 DNA reads TGTGCCAGCAGTTTAGCGGACAGGGACCAAGAGACCCAGTACTTC. Translated: CASSLADRDQETQYF.

The chain combines TRBV20-1 with TRBJ2-5, with 11 positions matching TRBD2. The germline V gene encodes CDR1 DFQATT and CDR2 SNEGSKA (reference sequence). This CDR3 is built from 17 residues. Losses at the gene ends were 5 bases for V and 5 bases for J; bases not matched to a gene: 16. Here the CDR3 reads CSAGPGTSGPARETQYF. In DNA, the CDR3 is TGCAGTGCTGGTCCCGGGACTAGCGGTCCTGCGAGGGAGACCCAGTACTTC.

This clonotype was counted between two and nine times. J is TRBJ2-3 and V is TRBV7-2, with D possibly matching TRBD2 (6 bases). V lost 5 bases to trimming and J lost 6 bases, with 15 bases between them. The CDR3 has 14 amino acids. Germline V CDR1 and CDR2: SGHTA, FQGNSA. The CDR3 here is CASSRKRESDTQYF. The CDR3 nucleotides read TGTGCCAGCAGCCGGAAACGGGAGTCGGATACGCAGTATTTT. The full variable domain, rest sourced from reference TRBV7-2 and TRBJ2-3, is GAGVSQSPSNKVTEKGKDVELRCDPISGHTALYWYRQSLGQGLEFLIYFQGNSAPDKSGLPSDRFSAERTGGSVSTLTIQRTQQEDSAVYLCASSRKRESDTQYFGPGTRLTVL.

V gene TRBV12-5 combines with J gene TRBJ2-3; 8 bases are shared with TRBD2. The CDR3 runs 14 residues. After removal of 0 bases from V and 4 bases from J, the junction contained 0 bases not matched to a gene. Germline V lookup: CDR1 LGHNT, CDR2 FRNRAP. The CDR3 coding sequence is TGTGCTAGTGGTTTGGTCGGGGGGGCAGATACGCAGTATTTT. Amino acids: CASGLVGGADTQYF.

This clonotype was observed a handful of times. V gene TRBV6-5 combines with J gene TRBJ2-3; TRBD1 aligns across 9 bases. The V gene's germline CDR1 is MNHEY and CDR2 SVGAGI. This CDR3 is built from 18 residues. Unmatched junction bases numbered 10, after V lost 0 bases and J lost 3 bases. The CDR3 protein is CASSYSKGRTGVTDTQYF. As DNA, the CDR3 is TGTGCCAGCAGTTACTCGAAGGGTAGGACAGGGGTAACAGATACGCAGTATTTT.

This clonotype was seen a handful of times. The gene calls are TRBV6-2 or TRBV6-3 and TRBJ1-1; 9 bases align to TRBD1. The germline V gene encodes CDR1 MNHEY and CDR2 SVGEGT. The ends lost 6 bases at V and 7 bases at J; junction bases unmatched: 6. This CDR3 is built from 13 residues. The CDR3 loop reads CASSRTGEIEAFF. In nucleotides, the CDR3 is TGTGCCAGCAGCCGGACAGGGGAAATTGAAGCTTTCTTT.

The chain couples TRBV27 to TRBJ2-7; unclear D gene. CDR1 MNHEY and CDR2 SMNVEV come from the germline V gene (reference sequence). This CDR3 region has 14 residues. With 5 bases removed from V and 0 bases from J, the gap between germline ends came to 11 bases. The CDR3 bases are TGTGCCAGCAGTCCCAGCGATCACTCCTACGAGCAGTACTTC. This codes for CASSPSDHSYEQYF.

V gene TRBV7-9 combines with J gene TRBJ1-5; D gene uncertain. From germline, CDR1 is SEHNR and CDR2 FQNEAQ (reference sequence). Trimming removed 3 bases from V and 3 bases from J, with 3 bases in between. The CDR3 runs to 12 residues. CDR3 nucleotide sequence: TGTGCCAGCAGCTTGCTCAATCAGCCCCAGCATTTT. The encoded protein is CASSLLNQPQHF.

The DNA of the CDR3 is TGTGCCAGCAGCGCAAGACTAGCGGGGGGCAATGAGCAGTTCTTC. Its translation: CASSARLAGGNEQFF. V is TRBV11-3 and J is TRBJ2-1, with 13 bases identical to TRBD2. Germline V gene sequence: CDR1 SGHNT, CDR2 YENEEA. This CDR3 region has 15 residues. The V segment lost 5 bases and the J segment 6 bases; nucleotides outside the gene matches: 4.

This chain joins TRBV5-6 and TRBJ2-5; 9 bases are a match to TRBD2. CDR1 is SGHDT and CDR2 is YYEEEE in the germline V gene. The CDR3 loop spans 14 amino acids. With V trimmed by 0 bases and J by 5 bases, 2 bases remained unmatched. CDR3 in DNA: TGTGCCAGCAGCTTGGGACTAGCGGTGGAGACCCAGTACTTC. Residues: CASSLGLAVETQYF.